This T cell receptor (beta chain) appears in the sequencing data of a study of Ad26.COV2.S vaccination and SARS-CoV-2 variants. Study in general: In the study, Ad26.COV2.S was injected intramuscularly once, or twice 56 days apart. Overall study findings and caveats: Reportedly, after vaccination the spike-specific CD8+ and CD4+ T cell responses displayed substantial breadth. Vaccinees displayed broader spike-specific TCR repertoires than placebo recipients.

Treatment meaning: some 19 received Ad26.COV2.S at low or high dose, single or two shots; 5 received placebo; per-sample allocation not given. Samples were taken on day 63 after the first vaccine or placebo injection. Assay used: immunoSEQ multiplex PCR; TCRdb lists only in-frame clones, some missing. The sample contains around 300,000 clones, about 85% of which appear only once. With regard to this clone: Its specificity is unknown.

The source was peripheral blood, collected in a trial of Ad26.COV2.S vaccine versus placebo. This clonotype was sampled from a person between 18 and 60 years old who received the Ad26.COV2.S COVID-19 vaccine or a placebo.

This CDR3 is CARQRRQGWYGYTF. In DNA, the CDR3 is TGTGCCCGGCAGCGGCGACAGGGTTGGTATGGCTACACCTTC. The genes are TRBV30 and TRBJ1-2; 7 bases align to TRBD1. From germline, CDR1 is GTSNPN and CDR2 SVGIG (reference sequence). The CDR3 is 14 amino acids. The ends lost 8 bases at V and 5 bases at J; junction bases unmatched: 14.